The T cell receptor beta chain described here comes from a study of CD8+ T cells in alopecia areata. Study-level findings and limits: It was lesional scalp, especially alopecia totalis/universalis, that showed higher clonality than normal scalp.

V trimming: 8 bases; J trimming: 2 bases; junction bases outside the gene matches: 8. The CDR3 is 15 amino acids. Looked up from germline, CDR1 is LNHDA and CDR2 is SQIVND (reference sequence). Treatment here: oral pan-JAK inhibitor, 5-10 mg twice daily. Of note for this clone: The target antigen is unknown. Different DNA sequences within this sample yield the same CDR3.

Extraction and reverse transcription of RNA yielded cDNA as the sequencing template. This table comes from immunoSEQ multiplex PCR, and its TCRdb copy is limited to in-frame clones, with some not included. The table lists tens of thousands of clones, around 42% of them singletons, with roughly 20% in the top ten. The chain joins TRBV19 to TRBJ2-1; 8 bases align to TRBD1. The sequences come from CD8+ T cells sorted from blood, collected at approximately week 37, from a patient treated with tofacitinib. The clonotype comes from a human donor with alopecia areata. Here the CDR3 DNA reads TGTGCCAGTTCCCCTTCAGGGGGCCCCTACAATGAGCAGTTCTTC. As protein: CASSPSGGPYNEQFF.